This TCR beta chain derives from a study of identical twins. Points from the study as a whole: Models underestimated TCR alpha sharing (out-of-frame) in monozygotic twins. Twins shared beta out-of-frame sequences in excess, but this excess was weaker. Memory repertoires showed no such pattern, whereas abundant cord blood beta clonotypes carried fewer insertions. Invariant cells of the MAIT and iNKT types might have partly distorted the zero-insertion analyses.

In TCRdb, the 5' RACE reads were re-called with MiXCR into one record per CDR3 protein. Of approximately 620,000 distinct CDR3 sequences listed, 8% to 9% are singletons. A note on this clonotype: Its antigen remains unknown.

This same sample was also part of a study on yellow fever vaccine responses in identical twins.

Material: PBMCs. The clonotype comes from a woman younger than 35 in good health.

The CDR3 DNA reads as TGCGCCAGCAGCTCTCTAGCGGGCGGAGGTACGGAGCAGTACTTC. Its protein product is CASSSLAGGGTEQYF. The chain employs TRBV5-1 and TRBJ2-7; 8 bases map to TRBD2. V dropped 3 bases and J dropped 7; count of bases not matched to a gene: 12. Germline V gene lookup returns CDR1 SGHRS and CDR2 YFSETQ. The CDR3 runs to 15 residues.